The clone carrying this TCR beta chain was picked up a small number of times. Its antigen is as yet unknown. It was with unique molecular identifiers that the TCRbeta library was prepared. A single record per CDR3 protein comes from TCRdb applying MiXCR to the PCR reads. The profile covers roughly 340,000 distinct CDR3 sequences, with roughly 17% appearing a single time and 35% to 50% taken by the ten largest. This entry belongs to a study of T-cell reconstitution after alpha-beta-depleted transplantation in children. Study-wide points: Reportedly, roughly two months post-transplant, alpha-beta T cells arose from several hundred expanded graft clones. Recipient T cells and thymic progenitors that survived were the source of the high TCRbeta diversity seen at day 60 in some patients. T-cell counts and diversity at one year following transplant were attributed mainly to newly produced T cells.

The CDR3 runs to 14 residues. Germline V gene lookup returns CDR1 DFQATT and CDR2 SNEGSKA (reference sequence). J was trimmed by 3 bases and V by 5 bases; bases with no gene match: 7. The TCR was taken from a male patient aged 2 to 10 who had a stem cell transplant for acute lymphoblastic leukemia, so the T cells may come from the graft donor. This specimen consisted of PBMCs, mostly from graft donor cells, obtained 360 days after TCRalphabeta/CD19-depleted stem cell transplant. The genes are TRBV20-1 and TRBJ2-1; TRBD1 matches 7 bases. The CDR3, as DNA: TGCAGTGCTGCACAGGGGCAAAACTACAATGAGCAGTTCTTC. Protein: CSAAQGQNYNEQFF.